Each of the 31 T cell receptor beta chains below was sequenced from the same sample in a study of CD8+ T cells in alopecia areata. Treatment in this sample: oral pan-JAK inhibitor, 5-10 mg twice daily. cDNA reverse transcribed from extracted RNA served as the sequencing template. TCRdb keeps only in-frame clones here, not all; method: immunoSEQ multiplex PCR. The data contain over 90,000 clones, approximately 90% of them singletons. Sample: CD8+ T cells sorted from blood, taken at approximately week 34, from a patient treated with tofacitinib. These receptors were collected from a human donor with alopecia areata.

The chain links TRBV27 to TRBJ2-7; 8 bases align to TRBD1. This CDR3 has 14 amino acids. The V gene's germline CDR1 is MNHEY and CDR2 SMNVEV (reference sequence). V lost 6 bases, J lost 6 bases, and 10 bases stayed unmatched. The CDR3 reads CASSPGQGIGEQYF. CDR3 in DNA: TGTGCCAGCAGCCCTGGACAGGGAATTGGCGAGCAGTACTTC.

The chain has TRBV7-6 and TRBJ2-7, with D maybe TRBD1 (6 bases). Trimming left V 5 bases short and J 7 bases short, with 18 bases between. Germline V gene data show CDR1 as SGHVS and CDR2 as FNYEAQ. The CDR3 has 14 amino acids. CDR3 coding DNA: TGTGCCAGCAGCAGAGTTCGAACAGGGAAGGAGCAGTACTTC. It specifies CASSRVRTGKEQYF.

The chain links TRBV19 to TRBJ2-1; possible D gene TRBD2, 7 bases. Trimming removed 8 bases from V and 2 bases from J, with 19 bases in between. The CDR3 contains 16 residues. Germline lookup yields CDR1 LNHDA and CDR2 SQIVND (reference sequence). This CDR3 reads CASSRGGTNPYNEQFF. The CDR3 DNA reads as TGTGCCAGTTCTAGGGGGGGGACTAATCCCTACAATGAGCAGTTCTTC.

The gene calls are TRBV7-9 and TRBJ2-1; no definite D call. Germline V gene lookup returns CDR1 SEHNR and CDR2 FQNEAQ (reference sequence). Trimming took 6 bases from V and 7 from J, leaving 10 bases between them. This CDR3 contains 12 residues. The CDR3 nucleotides read TGTGCCAGCAGGGTAACCGGGAATGAGCAGTTCTTC. Protein: CASRVTGNEQFF.

The chain employs TRBV7-9 and TRBJ2-7; tentative D call: TRBD1 (7 bases). Trimming pared 5 bases from V and 6 bases from J, leaving 17 bases between. The CDR3 sequence is 14 residues long. From germline, CDR1 is SEHNR and CDR2 FQNEAQ (reference sequence). CDR3 nucleotide sequence: TGTGCCAGCAGCAGACAGGGAGGCCTTGGCGAGCAGTACTTC. Translation gives CASSRQGGLGEQYF.

For this clone: Other nucleotide sequences in the sample specify the same CDR3. This rearrangement joins TRBV4-1 to TRBJ2-7; D perhaps matches TRBD2 (5 bases). This CDR3 spans 13 amino acids. Germline loops: CDR1 MGHRA, CDR2 YSYEKL. The V gene lost 3 bases and the J gene lost 6 bases, with 12 bases spanning the gap. CDR3 nucleotides: TGCGCCAGCAGCCAGGTCCTCGGAGGCGAGCAGTACTTC. It specifies CASSQVLGGEQYF.

Here the CDR3 DNA reads TGCAGCGTTTATGGCCGCTCCTACGAGCAGTACTTC. This sequence encodes CSVYGRSYEQYF. This chain joins TRBV29-1 and TRBJ2-7; no reliable D call. The V end lost 5 bases, the J end lost 0 bases, and 8 bases lay between the germline ends. The CDR3 runs to 12 residues. Germline V gene data show CDR1 as SQVTM and CDR2 as ANQGSEA.

This clone rates as medium-sized. The V and J genes are TRBV7-9 and TRBJ1-4; TRBD1 is a possible D gene (5 bases). CDR3 length: 14 amino acids. V was shortened by 6 bases and J by 4 bases, with 12 bases between the two germline ends. Germline-derived CDR1 and CDR2 are SEHNR and FQNEAQ (reference sequence). The CDR3 DNA reads TGTGCCAGCAGAGCATCAGGGATTAATGAAAAACTGTTTTTT. This gives the protein CASRASGINEKLFF.

The J gene is TRBJ2-7, the V gene TRBV5-1, with D maybe TRBD1 (5 bases). V lost 0 bases and J 5 bases, leaving 15 bases between the germline ends. This CDR3 comprises 15 residues. Germline CDR1 is SGHRS and CDR2 is YFSETQ. CDR3 in DNA: TGCGCCAGCAGCTTGGGTCAGGGCAGTGGCGACGAGCAGTACTTC. Its protein product is CASSLGQGSGDEQYF.

DNA of the CDR3: TGCGCCAGCAGCCCTGTAAAGGGGACCTACGAGCAGTACTTC. Protein product: CASSPVKGTYEQYF. The chain combines TRBV4-1 with TRBJ2-7; the D gene is possibly TRBD1 (5 bases). There are 14 residues in the CDR3. Germline V gene data show CDR1 as MGHRA and CDR2 as YSYEKL. V was cut by 4 bases and J by 2 bases, with 12 bases left in between.

The J gene is TRBJ1-3, the V gene TRBV2; unclear D gene. The CDR3 is 14 residues long. CDR1 is SNHLY, CDR2 FYNNEI, per germline. Trimming pared 8 bases from V and 0 bases from J, leaving 11 bases between. For the CDR3, the DNA is TGTGCCAGCGACGGCGGATCCTCTGGAAACACCATATATTTT. Residues: CASDGGSSGNTIYF.

The CDR3 region is CASSPERTGGSYNEQFF. CDR3 nucleotide sequence: TGTGCCAGCAGCCCGGAGCGGACAGGGGGCTCCTACAATGAGCAGTTCTTC. V usage is TRBV7-3 and J usage is TRBJ2-1; 10 bases match TRBD1. CDR3 length: 17 residues. Germline lookup yields CDR1 SGHTA and CDR2 FQGTGA. Germline trimming cut 5 bases from V and 0 bases from J; bases unmatched to any gene: 7.

This chain connects TRBV5-1 to TRBJ2-7; D may be TRBD1 or TRBD2 (5 bases each). Per germline, CDR1 SGHRS and CDR2 YFSETQ. The ends were cut back, 3 bases at V and 5 bases at J, with 15 bases in the middle. The CDR3 is made up of 14 amino acids. This CDR3 is CASSSPQGTDEQYF. The CDR3 DNA is TGCGCCAGCAGCTCTCCGCAAGGGACCGACGAGCAGTACTTC.

Remarks on this clone: Germline is not matched at one junction end, which may reflect a read error. This sequence joins TRBV7-7 and TRBJ2-5; 8 bases align to TRBD2. This CDR3 spans 14 amino acids. Looked up from germline, CDR1 is SSHAT and CDR2 is FNYEAQ (reference sequence). The CDR3 region is CASSPAGVPETQYF. CDR3 sequence (DNA): TGTGCTAGCAGCCCAGCGGGAGTCCCTGAGACCCAGTACTTC. The variable domain in full, with the rest retrieved from reference TRBV7-7 and TRBJ2-5, is GAGVSQSPRYKVTKRGQDVTLRCDPISSHATLYWYQQALGQGPEFLTYFNYEAQPDKSGLPSDRFSAERPEGSISTLTIQRTEQRDSAMYRCASSPAGVPETQYFGPGTRLLVL.

CDR3 sequence reads: CASSQLDRDPHTEAFF. In DNA, the CDR3 is TGTGCCAGCAGCCAATTGGACAGGGACCCTCACACTGAAGCTTTCTTT. This rearrangement joins TRBV14 to TRBJ1-1; 8 nucleotides agree with TRBD1. Germline V gene data show CDR1 as SGHDN and CDR2 as FVKESK. This CDR3 comprises 16 residues. The ends lost 2 bases at V and 3 bases at J; junction bases unmatched: 8.

The chain has TRBV18 and TRBJ2-2; 9 bases are shared with TRBD2. The J segment lost 4 bases and the V segment lost 3 bases, leaving 6 bases of the junction unmatched. Germline V lookup: CDR1 KGHSH, CDR2 LQKENI. CDR3 length: 16 residues. CDR3 protein: CASSPPGLAITGELFF. For the CDR3, the DNA is TGTGCCAGCTCACCTCCCGGACTAGCGATCACCGGGGAGCTGTTTTTT.

The chain has TRBV11-2 and TRBJ2-7; D might be TRBD2 (6 bases). The V gene lost 6 bases and the J gene lost 2 bases, with 11 bases spanning the gap. This CDR3 is 13 amino acids long. Per the germline V gene, CDR1 is SGHAT and CDR2 is FQNNGV. CDR3 region: CASSPGGAYEQYF. The CDR3 DNA is TGTGCCAGCAGTCCCGGCGGGGCCTACGAGCAGTACTTC.

This chain joins TRBV9 and TRBJ2-3; 7 nucleotides agree with TRBD2. J was trimmed by 2 bases and V by 4 bases; bases with no gene match: 10. The CDR3 covers 16 residues. Germline V gives CDR1 SGDLS, CDR2 YYNGEE. The CDR3 sequence is CASSLETGGPTDTQYF. CDR3 DNA: TGTGCCAGCAGCCTCGAGACGGGGGGACCCACAGATACGCAGTATTTT.

V is TRBV29-1 and J is TRBJ1-2; D is ambiguous. The V and J ends lost 4 bases and 4 bases respectively, with 13 bases between them. Germline CDR1 reads SQVTM; CDR2 reads ANQGSEA. The CDR3 runs 13 residues. CDR3 nucleotide sequence: TGCAGCGTTGCTGGCTTAGGAAGCTATGGCTACACCTTC. Amino acids: CSVAGLGSYGYTF.

The chain uses TRBV5-4 and TRBJ2-1; 7 nucleotides agree with TRBD2. The germline gives CDR1 SGHNT, CDR2 YYREEE (reference sequence). The CDR3 runs to 14 residues. V shed 4 bases, J shed 4 bases, and the junction held 5 bases outside the gene matches. The CDR3 here is CASSGTSAYNEQFF. The CDR3 DNA is TGTGCCAGCAGCGGAACTAGCGCGTACAATGAGCAGTTCTTC.

The chain employs TRBV27 and TRBJ1-2; D is possibly TRBD1 (6 bases). V lost 1 base, J lost 5 bases, and 11 bases lay in between. From germline, CDR1 is MNHEY and CDR2 SMNVEV (reference sequence). There are 14 residues in the CDR3. The CDR3 bases are TGTGCCAGCAGTTTATTATGGGGGCGATATGGCTACACCTTC. It translates to CASSLLWGRYGYTF.

This clone is categorized as medium-sized. The J gene is TRBJ2-4, the V gene TRBV14, with a weak D call TRBD2 (5 bases). The V gene's germline CDR1 is SGHDN and CDR2 FVKESK. The CDR3 loop spans 13 amino acids. V lost 2 bases and J lost 9, with 11 bases in between. The CDR3 protein is CASSQSAGGIQYF. The CDR3 bases are TGTGCCAGCAGCCAATCGGCGGGCGGCATTCAGTACTTC.

The chain uses TRBV5-4 and TRBJ2-3; tentatively, D is TRBD1 or TRBD2 (6 bases each). This CDR3 has 14 amino acids. CDR1 SGHNT and CDR2 YYREEE come from the germline V gene (reference sequence). Between the trimmed V and J ends, which lost 4 bases and 6 bases, there was a span of 15 bases. The CDR3 bases are TGTGCCAGCAGCCTAGGAGGGGGTTTGGATACGCAGTATTTT. Translated: CASSLGGGLDTQYF.

The V gene is TRBV6-5, the J gene TRBJ2-7; TRBD1 matches at 7 bases. J lost 3 bases, V lost 2 bases, and 1 base had no gene match. CDR3 length: 13 residues. Germline lookup yields CDR1 MNHEY and CDR2 SVGAGI. DNA of the CDR3: TGTGCCAGCAGTTACGGGACAGTCTACGAGCAGTACTTC. This translates into CASSYGTVYEQYF.

The chain combines TRBV2 with TRBJ2-7, with a tentative D call TRBD1 (5 bases). There are 13 residues in the CDR3. The V gene's germline CDR1 is SNHLY and CDR2 FYNNEI. V was shortened by 6 bases and J by 2 bases, with 11 bases between the two germline ends. The CDR3 nucleotides read TGTGCCAGCAGACTACAGGTACCCTACGAGCAGTACTTC. It yields the protein CASRLQVPYEQYF.

This clone was seen once. The CDR3 bases are TGTGCCAGCAGCTTAGCGGGCCAGGGGGAAAAACTGTTTTTT. Its protein is CASSLAGQGEKLFF. This chain links TRBV11-2 with TRBJ1-4, with a tentative D call TRBD1 (6 bases). Germline loops: CDR1 SGHAT, CDR2 FQNNGV. The CDR3 spans 14 residues. With 1 base removed from V and 8 bases from J, the gap between germline ends came to 11 bases.

The chain combines TRBV6-5 with TRBJ1-1; D is uncertain. With 4 bases removed from V and 0 bases from J, the gap between germline ends came to 6 bases. Germline assignment: CDR1 MNHEY and CDR2 SVGAGI. This CDR3 comprises 13 residues. The CDR3 DNA reads TGTGCCAGCAGTTTACAGCTGAACACTGAAGCTTTCTTT. Protein: CASSLQLNTEAFF.

The chain carries TRBV7-9 and TRBJ2-7; D is perhaps TRBD1 (6 bases). CDR3 size: 17 residues. Trimming took 4 bases from V and 2 from J, leaving 21 bases between them. Germline assignment: CDR1 SEHNR and CDR2 FQNEAQ (reference sequence). The CDR3 here is CASSSNPAGARTYEQYF. As DNA, the CDR3 is TGTGCCAGCAGCTCAAATCCCGCAGGGGCCAGAACCTACGAGCAGTACTTC.

V gene TRBV4-1 combines with J gene TRBJ2-7; TRBD1 matches 9 bases. With 1 base clipped from V and 6 bases from J, the junction kept 7 bases outside the gene matches. CDR1 is MGHRA, CDR2 YSYEKL, per germline. The CDR3 runs 15 residues. The CDR3 DNA follows: TGCGCCAGCAGCCAAGTGGGGACAGGGTTATCCGAGCAGTACTTC. It yields the protein CASSQVGTGLSEQYF.

As regards this clone: Germline and junction disagree at one end, which may indicate a read error. The rearrangement uses TRBV11-2 and TRBJ1-6; tentative D call: TRBD1 (5 bases). Germline V gene sequence: CDR1 SGHAT, CDR2 FQNNGV. CDR3 length: 16 residues. CDR3 DNA sequence: TGTGCCAGCAGCTTAGAGGCAGGGAGGTATACTTCACCCCTCCACTTT. Translated, it gives CASSLEAGRYTSPLHF.

The rearrangement uses TRBV10-3 and TRBJ2-7; D not certain. The CDR3 totals 11 residues. Germline V lookup: CDR1 ENHRY, CDR2 SYGVKD. V was pared by 6 bases and J by 0 bases, with 3 bases between. CDR3 sequence reads: CAIRDSYEQYF. The CDR3 bases are TGTGCCATCAGGGACTCCTACGAGCAGTACTTC.